This T cell receptor beta chain was recorded in a study of T cells in Graves' hyperthyroidism and ophthalmopathy. Study-level results: Ophthalmopathy, as predicted by the model, came a median approximately 6.5 months after the prediction. Most thyroid-expanded clonotypes above 0.001 were also found in blood.

This clonotype was counted many times. Its target is not known. The CDR3 runs 14 residues. Germline CDR1 reads SQVTM; CDR2 reads ANQGSEA. J lost 5 bases, V lost 0 bases, and 4 bases had no gene match. Amplification of TCR beta CDR3 regions was performed using RNA transcripts as template. The HTBI primer set served for first-round RT-PCR of the TCR CDR3. A single record per CDR3 protein comes from TCRdb applying MiXCR to the multiplex PCR reads. The profile covers over 700,000 distinct CDR3 sequences, with roughly 40% appearing a single time and around 9.3% taken by the ten largest. Recently diagnosed hyperthyroidism of less than 2 months' duration affected patients aged 18 to 65. Exclusion of a patient resulted from uncontrolled infection, other autoimmune disease, pregnancy or lactation.

This sequence originates from a man aged 18 to 29 with Graves' hyperthyroidism. V is TRBV29-1 and J is TRBJ1-1, with 9 nucleotides matching TRBD1. Sequencing input: blood. The CDR3 here is CSVEDPDRGTEAFF. In DNA, the CDR3 is TGCAGCGTTGAAGACCCGGACAGGGGAACTGAAGCTTTCTTT.